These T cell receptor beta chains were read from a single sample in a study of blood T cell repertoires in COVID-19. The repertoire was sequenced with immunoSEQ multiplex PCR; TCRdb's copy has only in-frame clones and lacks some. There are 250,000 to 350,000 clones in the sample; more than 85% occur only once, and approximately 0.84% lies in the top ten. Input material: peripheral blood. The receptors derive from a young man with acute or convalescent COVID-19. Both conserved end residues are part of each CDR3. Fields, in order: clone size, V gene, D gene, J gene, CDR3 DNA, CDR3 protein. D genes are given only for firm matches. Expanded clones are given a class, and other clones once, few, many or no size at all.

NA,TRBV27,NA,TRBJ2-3,TGTGCCAGCACCTTAGATAAAAGCACAGATACGCAGTATTTT,CASTLDKSTDTQYF
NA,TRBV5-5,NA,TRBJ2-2,TGTGCCAGCAGCACCACAGGCCGACGAGACACCGGGGAGCTGTTTTTT,CASSTTGRRDTGELFF
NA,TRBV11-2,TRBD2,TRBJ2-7,TGTGCCAGCAGCTTATATCGGGCGGGACTAGCGGGAGGGGTCGAGCAGTACTTC,CASSLYRAGLAGGVEQYF
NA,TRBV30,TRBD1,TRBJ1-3,TGTGCCTGGAGTACAGGGGGGGCGAACACCATATATTTT,CAWSTGGANTIYF
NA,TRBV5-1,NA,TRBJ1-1,TGCGCCAGCAGCTTCCAGACAGGACTCACCGGGGTGAACACTGAAGCTTTCTTT,CASSFQTGLTGVNTEAFF
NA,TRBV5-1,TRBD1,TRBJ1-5,TGCGCCAGCAGCTTCGCGGGACAGGGGGGTCAGCCCCAGCATTTT,CASSFAGQGGQPQHF
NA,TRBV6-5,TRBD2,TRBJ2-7,TGTGCCAGCAGTTACTCAGCGGGGCTATACGAGCAGTACTTC,CASSYSAGLYEQYF
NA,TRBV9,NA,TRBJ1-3,TGTGCCAGCAGCGTTAGTTCAGGGGTGACGGGAAACACCATATATTTT,CASSVSSGVTGNTIYF
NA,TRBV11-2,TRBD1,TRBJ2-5,TGTGCCAGCAGCTTCGGACAGGGCCGACAAGAGACCCAGTACTTC,CASSFGQGRQETQYF
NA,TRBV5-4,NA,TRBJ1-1,TGTGCCAGCAGCGATTTAGGGGATCAAGCTTTCTTT,CASSDLGDQAFF
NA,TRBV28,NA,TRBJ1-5,TGTGCCAGCAGTTTAGGTTTCGGCAGGGCCCGACAGCCCCAGCATTTT,CASSLGFGRARQPQHF
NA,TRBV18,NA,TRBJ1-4,TGTGCCAGCTCACCCGATGAAAAACTGTTTTTT,CASSPDEKLFF
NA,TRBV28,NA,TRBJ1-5,TGTGCCAGCAGTTTAGGGGGCCACGTTCAGCCCCAGCATTTT,CASSLGGHVQPQHF
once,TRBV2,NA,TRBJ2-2,TGTGCCAGCATGCCGGGACTCAAGACCGGGGAGCTGTTTTTT,CASMPGLKTGELFF
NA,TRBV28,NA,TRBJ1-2,TGTGCCAGCAGTTCCCGGGTTGTTGGCTACACCTTC,CASSSRVVGYTF
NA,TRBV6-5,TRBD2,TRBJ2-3,TGTGCCACCGGGGGACGGAGCGGGAGTACGCAGTATTTT,CATGGRSGSTQYF
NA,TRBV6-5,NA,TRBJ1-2,TGTGCCAGCAGTTTTACCATTGAGACAGCGCTTGGCTACACCTTC,CASSFTIETALGYTF
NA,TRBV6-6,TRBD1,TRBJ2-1,TGTGCCAGCAGGATAGACAGGGGGGCGGTGGATGAGCAGTTCTTC,CASRIDRGAVDEQFF
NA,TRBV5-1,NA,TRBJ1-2,TGCGCCAGCAGCTTGGAACTGGGAGCCTATGGCTACACCTTC,CASSLELGAYGYTF
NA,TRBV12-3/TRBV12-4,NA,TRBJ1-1,TGTGCCAGCAACCTCGACAGGAACACTGAAGCTTTCTTT,CASNLDRNTEAFF
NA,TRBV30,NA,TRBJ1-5,TGTGCCTGGAGTAGGTGGGACTCCTATAATCAGCCCCAGCATTTT,CAWSRWDSYNQPQHF
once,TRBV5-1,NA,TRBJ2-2,TGCGCCAGCAGCTTGGGTGCGGGTGACACCGGGGAGCTGTTTTTT,CASSLGAGDTGELFF
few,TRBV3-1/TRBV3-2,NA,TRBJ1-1,TGTGCCAGCAGCCAAGATGGGAGGTTCGGGGGAGCAGCTTTCTTT,CASSQDGRFGGAAFF
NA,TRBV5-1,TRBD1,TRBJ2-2,TGCGCCAGCAGCTTGGATGTGACAGGGAACGGGGAGCTGTTTTTT,CASSLDVTGNGELFF
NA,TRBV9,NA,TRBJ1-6,TGTGCCAGCAGCGTAGTCCCTGATAATTCACCCCTCCACTTT,CASSVVPDNSPLHF
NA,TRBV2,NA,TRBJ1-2,TGTGCCAGCACAGTGTTGGGGAGAGGCGGCTACACCTTC,CASTVLGRGGYTF
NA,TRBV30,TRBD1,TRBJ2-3,TGTGCCTGGAGTGGCCGGACAGGGAAGTTCGAAGATACGCAGTATTTT,CAWSGRTGKFEDTQYF
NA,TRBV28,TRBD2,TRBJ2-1,TGTGCCAGCAGGCTCACCGGGACTAGCGGGAAAAATGAGCAGTTCTTC,CASRLTGTSGKNEQFF
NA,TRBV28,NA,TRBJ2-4,TGTGCCAGCACCCTCGCCAGGGGCTTAGCCAAAAACATTCAGTACTTC,CASTLARGLAKNIQYF
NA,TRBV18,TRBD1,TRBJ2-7,TGTGCCAGCTCACTTGGGACAGGGAGCTCCTACGAGCAGTACTTC,CASSLGTGSSYEQYF
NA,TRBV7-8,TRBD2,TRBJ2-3,TGTGCCAGCAGATTACCGTTGGGCGGGGGGGGCACAGATACGCAGTATTTT,CASRLPLGGGGTDTQYF
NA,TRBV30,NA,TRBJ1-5,TGTGCCTGGACGCGAAGCAGCAATCAGCCCCAGCATTTT,CAWTRSSNQPQHF
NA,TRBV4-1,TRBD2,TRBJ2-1,TGCGCCAGCAGCTTACTCCCCGGACTAGCGTTGTCCCATGAGCAGTTCTTC,CASSLLPGLALSHEQFF
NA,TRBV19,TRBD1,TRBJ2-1,TGTGCCAGTAGTGCTCTCCCGGGACAGGGGTCCTACAATGAGCAGTTCTTC,CASSALPGQGSYNEQFF
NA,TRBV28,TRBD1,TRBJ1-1,TGTGCCAGCAGTTCCTCGACAGGGAGGAAGGTGAACACTGAAGCTTTCTTT,CASSSSTGRKVNTEAFF
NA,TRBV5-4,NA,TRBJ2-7,TGTGCCAGCAGCTTGGAGCGCCGCTACGAGCAGTACTTC,CASSLERRYEQYF
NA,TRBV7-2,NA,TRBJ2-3,TGTGCCAGCAGCTTCGGGAGTCGGGCAGATACGCAGTATTTT,CASSFGSRADTQYF
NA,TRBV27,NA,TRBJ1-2,TGTGCCAGCCGCCGACTGGGTGGCTATGGCTACACCTTC,CASRRLGGYGYTF
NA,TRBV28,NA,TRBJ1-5,TGTGCCAGCAGTTTTATTAGTAACAGATTGGGCAATCAGCCCCAGCATTTT,CASSFISNRLGNQPQHF
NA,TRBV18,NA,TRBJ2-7,TGTGCCAGCTCACGGGACAAATACGAGCAGTACTTC,CASSRDKYEQYF
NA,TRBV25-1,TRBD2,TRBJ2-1,TGTGCCAGCAGAGGATTGGGGGGGTCGGGCCCCGGCTATGAGCAGTTCTTC,CASRGLGGSGPGYEQFF
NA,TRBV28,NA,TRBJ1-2,TGTGCCAGCAGTTTTCAGAATTTGCGGGGCTACACCTTC,CASSFQNLRGYTF
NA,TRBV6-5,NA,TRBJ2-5,TGTGCCAGCAGCTTCAGCGGGGAGACCCAGTACTTC,CASSFSGETQYF
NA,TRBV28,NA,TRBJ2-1,TGTGCCAGCAGGAGAAACAATGAGCAGTTCTTC,CASRRNNEQFF
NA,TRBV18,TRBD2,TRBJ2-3,TGTGCCAGCTCCCCCCGGCTGGGAGGGATAACAGATACGCAGTATTTT,CASSPRLGGITDTQYF
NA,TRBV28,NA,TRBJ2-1,TGTGCCAGCAGTTTACTCCCCCCGGGAGCGAACAATGAGCAGTTCTTC,CASSLLPPGANNEQFF